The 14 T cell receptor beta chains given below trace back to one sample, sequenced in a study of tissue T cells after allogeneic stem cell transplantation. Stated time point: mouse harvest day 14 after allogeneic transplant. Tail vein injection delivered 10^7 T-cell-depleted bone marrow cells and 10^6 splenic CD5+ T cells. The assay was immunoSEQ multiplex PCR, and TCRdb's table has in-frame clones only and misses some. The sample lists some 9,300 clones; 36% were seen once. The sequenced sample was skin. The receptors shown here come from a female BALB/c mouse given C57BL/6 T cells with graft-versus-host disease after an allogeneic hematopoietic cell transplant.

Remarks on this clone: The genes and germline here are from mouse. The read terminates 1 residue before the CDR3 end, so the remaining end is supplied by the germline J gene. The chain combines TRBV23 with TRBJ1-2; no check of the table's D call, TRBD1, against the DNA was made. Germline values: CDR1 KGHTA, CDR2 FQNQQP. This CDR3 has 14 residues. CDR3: CSSGRDRGHSDYTF. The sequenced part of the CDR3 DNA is TGCTCCAGCGGCCGGGACAGGGGACACTCCGACTACACC.

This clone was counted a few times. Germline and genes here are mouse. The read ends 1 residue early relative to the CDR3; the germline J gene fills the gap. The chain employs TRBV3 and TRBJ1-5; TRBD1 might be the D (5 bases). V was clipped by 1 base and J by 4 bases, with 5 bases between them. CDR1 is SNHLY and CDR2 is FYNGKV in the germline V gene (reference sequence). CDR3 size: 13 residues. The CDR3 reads CASSLGTNQAPLF. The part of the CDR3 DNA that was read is TGTGCCAGCAGCTTAGGGACAAACCAGGCTCCGCTT.

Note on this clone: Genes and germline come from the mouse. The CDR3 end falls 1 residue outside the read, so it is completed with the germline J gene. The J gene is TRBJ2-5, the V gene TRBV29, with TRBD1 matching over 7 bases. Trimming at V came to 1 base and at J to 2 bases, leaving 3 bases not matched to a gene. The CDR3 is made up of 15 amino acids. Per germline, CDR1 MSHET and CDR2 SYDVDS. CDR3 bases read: TGTGCTAGCAGTTTATATCAGGGGGTCCAAGACACCCAGTAC. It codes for CASSLYQGVQDTQY. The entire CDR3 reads CASSLYQGVQDTQYF.

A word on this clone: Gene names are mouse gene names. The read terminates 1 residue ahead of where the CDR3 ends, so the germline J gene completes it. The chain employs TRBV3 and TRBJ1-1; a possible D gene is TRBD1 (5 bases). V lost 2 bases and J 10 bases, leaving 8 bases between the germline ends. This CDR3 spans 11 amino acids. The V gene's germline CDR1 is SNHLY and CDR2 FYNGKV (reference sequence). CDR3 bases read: TGTGCCAGCAGCTTAACAGGAGGAGTCTTC. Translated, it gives CASSLTGGVF. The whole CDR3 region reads CASSLTGGVFF.

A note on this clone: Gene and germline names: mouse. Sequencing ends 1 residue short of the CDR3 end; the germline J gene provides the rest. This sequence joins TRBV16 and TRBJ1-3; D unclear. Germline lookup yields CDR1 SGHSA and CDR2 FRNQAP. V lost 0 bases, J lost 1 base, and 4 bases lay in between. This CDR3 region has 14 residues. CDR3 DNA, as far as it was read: TGTGCAAGCAGCTTAGAGGGGTCTGGAAATACGCTCTAT. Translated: CASSLEGSGNTLY. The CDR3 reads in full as CASSLEGSGNTLYF.

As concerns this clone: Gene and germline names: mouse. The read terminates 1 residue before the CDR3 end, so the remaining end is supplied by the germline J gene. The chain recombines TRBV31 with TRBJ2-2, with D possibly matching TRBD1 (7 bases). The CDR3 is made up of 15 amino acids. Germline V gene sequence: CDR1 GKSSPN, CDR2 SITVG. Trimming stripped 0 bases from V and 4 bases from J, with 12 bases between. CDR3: CAWSLKGAGTGQLYF. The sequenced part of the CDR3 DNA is TGTGCCTGGAGTCTAAAGGGGGCGGGCACCGGGCAGCTCTAC.

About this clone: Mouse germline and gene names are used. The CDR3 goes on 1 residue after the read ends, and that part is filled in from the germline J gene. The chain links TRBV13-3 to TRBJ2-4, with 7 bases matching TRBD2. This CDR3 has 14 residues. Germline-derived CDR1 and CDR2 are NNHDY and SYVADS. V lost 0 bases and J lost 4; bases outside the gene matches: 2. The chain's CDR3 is CASSDVLGENTLYF. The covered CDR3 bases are TGTGCCAGCAGTGATGTCCTGGGGGAAAACACCTTGTAC.

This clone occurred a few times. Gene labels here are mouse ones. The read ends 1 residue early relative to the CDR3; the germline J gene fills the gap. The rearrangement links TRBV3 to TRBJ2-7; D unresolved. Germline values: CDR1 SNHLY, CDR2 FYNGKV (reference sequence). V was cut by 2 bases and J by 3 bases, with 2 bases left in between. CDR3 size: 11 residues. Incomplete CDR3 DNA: TGTGCCAGCAGCTTATTCTATGAACAGTAC. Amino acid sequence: CASSLFYEQY. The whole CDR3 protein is CASSLFYEQYF. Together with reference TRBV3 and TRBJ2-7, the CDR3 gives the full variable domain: GPKVLQIPSHQIIDMGQMVTLNCDPVSNHLYFYWYKQILGQQMEFLVNFYNGKVMEKSKLFKDQFSVERPDGSYFTLKIQPTALEDSAVYFCASSLFYEQYFGPGTRLTVL.

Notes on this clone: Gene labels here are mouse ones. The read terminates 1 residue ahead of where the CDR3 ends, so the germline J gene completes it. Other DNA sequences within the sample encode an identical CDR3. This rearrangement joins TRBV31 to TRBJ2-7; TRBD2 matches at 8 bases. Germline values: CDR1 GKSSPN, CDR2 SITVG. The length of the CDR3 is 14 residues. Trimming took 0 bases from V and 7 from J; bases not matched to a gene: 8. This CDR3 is CAWSLAGGAGEQYF. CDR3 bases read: TGTGCCTGGAGTCTAGCGGGGGGGGCGGGGGAACAGTAC.

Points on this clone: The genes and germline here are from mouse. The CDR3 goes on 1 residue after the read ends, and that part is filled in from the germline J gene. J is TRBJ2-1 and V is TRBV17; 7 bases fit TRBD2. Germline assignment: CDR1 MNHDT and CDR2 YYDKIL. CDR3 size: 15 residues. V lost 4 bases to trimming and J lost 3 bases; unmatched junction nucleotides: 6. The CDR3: CASSKNWGFYAEQFF. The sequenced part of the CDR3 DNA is TGTGCTAGCAGTAAGAACTGGGGTTTCTATGCTGAGCAGTTC.

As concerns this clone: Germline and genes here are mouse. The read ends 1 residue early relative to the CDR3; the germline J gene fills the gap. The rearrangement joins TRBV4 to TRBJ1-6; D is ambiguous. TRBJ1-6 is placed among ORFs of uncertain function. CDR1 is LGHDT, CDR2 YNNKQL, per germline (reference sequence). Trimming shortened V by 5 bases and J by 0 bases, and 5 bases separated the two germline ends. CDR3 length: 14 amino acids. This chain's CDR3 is CASSHNSYNSPLYF. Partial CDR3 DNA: TGTGCCAGCAGCCATAATTCCTATAATTCGCCCCTCTAC.

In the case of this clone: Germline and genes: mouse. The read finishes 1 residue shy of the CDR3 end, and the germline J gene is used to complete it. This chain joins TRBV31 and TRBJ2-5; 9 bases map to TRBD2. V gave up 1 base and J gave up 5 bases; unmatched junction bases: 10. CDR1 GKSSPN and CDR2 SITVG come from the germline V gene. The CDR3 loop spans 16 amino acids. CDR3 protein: CAWSPQDWGRGDTQYF. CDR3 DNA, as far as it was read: TGTGCCTGGAGTCCCCAGGACTGGGGTAGGGGAGACACCCAGTAC.

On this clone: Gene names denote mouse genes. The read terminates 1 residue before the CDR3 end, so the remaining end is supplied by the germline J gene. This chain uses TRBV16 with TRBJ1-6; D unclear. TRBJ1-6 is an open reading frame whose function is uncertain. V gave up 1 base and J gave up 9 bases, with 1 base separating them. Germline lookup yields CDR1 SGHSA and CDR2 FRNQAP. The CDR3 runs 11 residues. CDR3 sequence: CASSLVSPLYF. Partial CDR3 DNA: TGTGCAAGCAGCTTAGTTTCGCCCCTCTAC.

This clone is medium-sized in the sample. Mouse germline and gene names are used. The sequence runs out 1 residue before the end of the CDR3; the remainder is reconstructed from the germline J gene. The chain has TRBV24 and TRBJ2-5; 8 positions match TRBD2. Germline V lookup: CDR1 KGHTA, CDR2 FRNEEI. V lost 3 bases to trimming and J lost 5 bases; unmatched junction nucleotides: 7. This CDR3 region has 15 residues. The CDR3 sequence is CASSLVWGEGDTQYF. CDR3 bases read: TGTGCCAGCAGTCTCGTCTGGGGGGAGGGAGACACCCAGTAC.